This record looks at one T cell receptor (beta chain) sequence and its context. It lacks a known antigen. Per-base quality was not reported, and no clone a single base away is much larger than it. The germline V gene supplies CDR1 MGHRA and CDR2 YSYEKL. CDR3 length: 14 amino acids, cysteine to phenylalanine. Only the CDR3 region is kept as DNA, spanning 42 bases read in frame from base 1. Here V drops 4 bases and J drops 2 bases, and the junction holds 5 bases not matched to any gene. The T-cell fraction in tumor and uninvolved lung tissue was provided by TCR sequencing with the immunoSEQ assay. As for how the authors treated the data: To analyze survival, patients were divided into a high T-cell fraction group (upper tertile) and a low T-cell fraction group (lower two tertiles), and the two groups were compared using a log-rank test. Paired tumor versus uninvolved lung differences in T-cell fraction were tested with a signed-rank test. As stored in TCRdb, this immuneACCESS dataset retains in-frame rearrangements with V and J assigned. A fraction of the clones does not appear; measured against another copy, unresolved V genes explain less than half of the discrepancy, and the remainder lacks a known reason. V and J calls and clone size are copied from that table; D and trimming were computed from the DNA. The sample data list about 6,400 clones, and roughly 74% of these were observed just once. Jointly, the top ten make up around an eighth of the sample.

These data belong to a study of tumor-infiltrating lymphocytes in localized non-small cell lung cancer (dated by TCRdb to 2020 to 2022). A note on the overall study: The cohort included patients whose samples were collected after neoadjuvant chemotherapy, as well as both smokers and never-smokers and several histologies. The overall ICON cohort was composed of 140 or so surgical patients with localized non-small cell lung cancer whose tumors were resected. Flow cytometry, multiplex immunofluorescence, RNA-seq, exome sequencing and proteomics were applied to the same patients as TCR sequencing, which was one of several integrated assays. For roughly 56 patients, immunoSEQ T-cell fraction was compared between paired tumor and uninvolved lung. Each patient contributed resected tumor tissue and uninvolved lung tissue from the same patient, described as non-adjacent to the tumor.

General study outcomes and caveats: No difference in TCR-derived T-cell fraction was observed between the flow cytometry-defined immunotypes IM1 (good prognosis) and IM2 (poor prognosis). No association of tumor T-cell fraction from TCR sequencing with recurrence-free survival was found (p = 0.61). Because different pieces of the same tissue were used for different assays, technical variation could not be separated from intratumor heterogeneity. In line with immunofluorescence CD3 counts, TCRbeta sequencing supported higher T cell infiltration in tumors compared with uninvolved lung tissue. Since assay coverage differed from patient to patient depending on how much tissue was available, TCR sequencing was done for only a subset of the cohort.

Enrollment in ICON was initiated in early 2016, and the last patient was enrolled in 2018. From a subcohort of some 80 patients, fresh tumor and matched uninvolved tissue were collected for in-depth immune analyses, including TCR sequencing. TCR sequencing was performed on DNA isolated from bulk tissue, without cell sorting. The source of this sequence is a human donor with non-small cell lung cancer. This sequence uses TRBV4-1 and TRBJ2-7, with 7 central nucleotides matching TRBD1. What was sequenced was lung tumor tissue. For the CDR3, the sequence is CASSLRTGPYEQYF. The nucleotide sequence is given as TGCGCCAGCAGCCTCCGGACAGGTCCCTACGAGCAGTACTTC.